The 23 T cell receptor beta chains given below trace back to one sample, sequenced in a study of immune evolution from preneoplasia to lung adenocarcinoma. Sequenced by immunoSEQ multiplex PCR; TCRdb stores in-frame clones only, minus some. Here the sample spans around 3,200 clones, 80% being singletons. Source material: FFPE adjacent normal lung tissue. The receptors were sampled from an older donor with lung adenocarcinoma.

The chain carries TRBV30 and TRBJ2-3; no clear D gene. V lost 1 base and J lost 0, with 2 bases in between. The V gene's germline CDR1 is GTSNPN and CDR2 SVGIG (reference sequence). The CDR3 consists of 12 residues. This chain's CDR3 is CAWSGSTDTQYF. The DNA of the CDR3 is TGTGCCTGGAGTGGAAGCACAGATACGCAGTATTTT.

The chain joins TRBV5-6 to TRBJ1-3; unclear D gene. CDR3 size: 14 residues. Trimming shortened V by 2 bases and J by 1 base, and 7 bases separated the two germline ends. CDR1 and CDR2 from the germline V gene are SGHDT and YYEEEE. The CDR3 loop is CASSFVGSGNTIYF. In nucleotides, the CDR3 is TGTGCCAGCAGCTTCGTGGGTTCTGGAAACACCATATATTTT.

This chain uses TRBV6-5 with TRBJ1-1; no clear D. With 8 bases removed from V and 3 bases from J, the gap between germline ends came to 13 bases. Germline V CDR1 and CDR2: MNHEY, SVGAGI. This CDR3 is built from 13 residues. This chain's CDR3 is CASRIGFDTEAFF. CDR3 in DNA: TGTGCCAGCCGAATTGGATTTGACACTGAAGCTTTCTTT.

This clone was detected once. The rearrangement links TRBV11-2 to TRBJ1-1; D may be TRBD1 (6 bases). Trimming took 5 bases from V and 3 from J, leaving 13 bases between them. Germline assignment: CDR1 SGHAT and CDR2 FQNNGV. This CDR3 comprises 14 residues. The CDR3 bases are TGTGCCAGCAGCACCCATAACAGGGACACTGAAGCTTTCTTT. It specifies CASSTHNRDTEAFF.

The CDR3 region has the DNA TGTGCCAGCAACCCGAGCGGGGGTGTGAACACCGGGGAGCTGTTTTTT. Translated, it gives CASNPSGGVNTGELFF. V gene TRBV7-9 combines with J gene TRBJ2-2; 8 bases map to TRBD2. V shed 7 bases and J 1 base; nucleotides not matched to a gene: 8. Germline V CDR1 and CDR2: SEHNR, FQNEAQ (reference sequence). The CDR3 is made up of 16 amino acids.

This clone was counted once. This chain links TRBV27 with TRBJ2-1, with no clear D. Germline-derived CDR1 and CDR2 are MNHEY and SMNVEV (reference sequence). With 5 bases removed from V and 2 bases from J, the gap between germline ends came to 22 bases. This CDR3 is 18 amino acids long. This CDR3 reads CASSPISGPPSAYNEQFF. Written as DNA, the CDR3 is TGTGCCAGCAGTCCAATATCCGGGCCGCCCTCCGCCTACAATGAGCAGTTCTTC.

The CDR3 region has the DNA TGTGCCAGTAGCCCTAGGACAGGGGGCGATCAGCCCCAGCATTTT. Residues: CASSPRTGGDQPQHF. The rearrangement joins TRBV19 to TRBJ1-5; TRBD1 matches at 11 bases. The V segment lost 6 bases and the J segment 5 bases; nucleotides outside the gene matches: 6. The CDR3 is 15 residues long. Germline-derived CDR1 and CDR2 are LNHDA and SQIVND (reference sequence).

This rearrangement joins TRBV4-3 to TRBJ2-2; tentative D call: TRBD1 (6 bases). CDR3 length: 17 amino acids. Trimming left V 0 bases short and J 0 bases short, with 11 bases between. Germline V gene lookup returns CDR1 LGHNA and CDR2 YSLEER. CDR3 DNA: TGCGCCAGCAGCCAAGATATGGCAGGGGCGAACACCGGGGAGCTGTTTTTT. Translating it yields CASSQDMAGANTGELFF.

This chain links TRBV30 with TRBJ1-1; D ambiguous. Between the trimmed V and J ends, which lost 8 bases and 5 bases, there was a span of 12 bases. Germline V CDR1 and CDR2: GTSNPN, SVGIG (reference sequence). This CDR3 has 11 residues. Here the CDR3 DNA reads TGTGCCCTATCGTGGGAAACTGAAGCTTTCTTT. Translating it yields CALSWETEAFF. The full variable domain, rest sourced from reference TRBV30 and TRBJ1-1, is SQTIHQWPATLVQPVGSPLSLECTVEGTSNPNLYWYRQAAGRGLQLLFYSVGIGQISSEVPQNLSASRPQDRQFILSSKKLLLSDSGFYLCALSWETEAFFGQGTRLTVV.

The V gene is TRBV10-3, the J gene TRBJ1-5; TRBD1 is a possible D gene (5 bases). Trimming pared 6 bases from V and 5 bases from J, leaving 11 bases between. CDR1 is ENHRY, CDR2 SYGVKD, per germline. The CDR3 consists of 13 residues. This chain's CDR3 is CAISPGEDQPQHF. For the CDR3, the DNA is TGTGCCATCAGCCCGGGGGAGGATCAGCCCCAGCATTTT.

In its sample, this clone was seen a few times. J is TRBJ2-7 and V is TRBV7-2; the D call may be TRBD1 or TRBD2 (5 bases each). The CDR3 totals 13 residues. The V gene's germline CDR1 is SGHTA and CDR2 FQGNSA. The V gene lost 6 bases and the J gene lost 3 bases, with 12 bases spanning the gap. The CDR3: CASSLVGGYEQYF. Here the CDR3 DNA reads TGTGCCAGCAGTCTCGTTGGGGGCTACGAGCAGTACTTC.

The V gene is TRBV30, the J gene TRBJ1-4; D might be TRBD1 (6 bases). V shed 3 bases and J shed 0 bases, with 23 bases lying between them. Germline lookup yields CDR1 GTSNPN and CDR2 SVGIG (reference sequence). This CDR3 has 19 amino acids. The CDR3 DNA follows: TGTGCCTGGAGCAACCCAGGCGGGGGCGGGATCTCAACTAATGAAAAACTGTTTTTT. This translates into CAWSNPGGGGISTNEKLFF.

The V gene is TRBV29-1, the J gene TRBJ2-3; TRBD2 agrees at 10 bases. Germline-derived CDR1 and CDR2 are SQVTM and ANQGSEA. The CDR3 contains 16 residues. Losses at the gene ends were 6 bases for V and 10 bases for J; bases not matched to a gene: 19. The CDR3: CSVSLLAGGSVNAQYF. CDR3 DNA: TGCAGCGTCAGTCTATTAGCGGGAGGATCTGTGAATGCGCAGTATTTT.

The chain links TRBV6-1 to TRBJ1-1, with TRBD1 identical over 7 bases. Trimming at V came to 6 bases and at J to 8 bases, leaving 12 bases not matched to a gene. The CDR3 length is 14 residues. CDR1 and CDR2 (germline): MNHNS, SASEGT. The CDR3 sequence: CASRGFGTDEEAFF. CDR3 DNA sequence: TGTGCCAGCAGGGGATTCGGGACAGATGAAGAAGCTTTCTTT.

The J gene is TRBJ1-5, the V gene TRBV6-1; D might be TRBD1 (6 bases). V gave up 1 base and J gave up 4 bases, with 11 bases separating them. The CDR3 contains 15 residues. Germline V gives CDR1 MNHNS, CDR2 SASEGT. The CDR3 loop is CASSEGGGGNQPQHF. The CDR3 coding sequence is TGTGCCAGCAGTGAAGGTGGAGGGGGGAATCAGCCCCAGCATTTT.

This chain uses TRBV9 with TRBJ2-2, with a tentative D call TRBD1 (5 bases). V was trimmed by 4 bases and J by 6 bases, leaving 13 bases between them. The CDR3 sequence is 14 residues long. CDR1 is SGDLS and CDR2 is YYNGEE in the germline V gene. The CDR3 DNA is TGTGCCAGCAGCCCTAGTTCCAGGGCCGGGGAGCTGTTTTTT. It codes for CASSPSSRAGELFF.

Here the CDR3 DNA reads TGTGCCAGCAGAACTACAGCGGGAGGGCCCAACAATGAGCAGTTCTTC. Translated, it gives CASRTTAGGPNNEQFF. The gene calls are TRBV11-2 and TRBJ2-1, with 10 bases that match TRBD2. Germline assignment: CDR1 SGHAT and CDR2 FQNNGV. This CDR3 contains 16 residues. The junction had 10 bases not matched to a gene; V was cut back by 6 bases and J by 5 bases.

V usage is TRBV4-3 and J usage is TRBJ1-1; D unresolved. This CDR3 region has 14 residues. Trimming removed 0 bases at V and 0 bases at J, with 5 bases between. From germline, CDR1 is LGHNA and CDR2 YSLEER. The CDR3 region is CASSQDSMNTEAFF. DNA of the CDR3: TGCGCCAGCAGCCAAGACAGTATGAACACTGAAGCTTTCTTT.

The chain combines TRBV7-8 with TRBJ2-3; D is ambiguous. With 4 bases removed from V and 3 bases from J, the gap between germline ends came to 8 bases. From germline, CDR1 is SGHVS and CDR2 FQNEAQ. The CDR3 extends over 13 amino acids. CDR3 sequence: CASSSPRTDTQYF. As DNA, the CDR3 is TGTGCCAGCAGCTCCCCTCGAACAGATACGCAGTATTTT.

V is TRBV5-4 and J is TRBJ2-7; tentatively, D is TRBD2 (6 bases). V gave up 5 bases and J gave up 4 bases, with 13 bases separating them. Germline CDR1 is SGHNT and CDR2 is YYREEE (reference sequence). The CDR3 extends over 13 amino acids. The CDR3 loop reads CASSWGLGYEQYF. CDR3 coding DNA: TGTGCCAGCAGTTGGGGACTCGGGTACGAGCAGTACTTC.

The rearrangement links TRBV7-9 to TRBJ2-7, with 12 positions matching TRBD2. The CDR3 length is 17 residues. From germline, CDR1 is SEHNR and CDR2 FQNEAQ (reference sequence). V shed 1 base, J shed 2 bases, and the junction held 6 bases outside the gene matches. CDR3 region: CASSLGLAGVLPYEQYF. The CDR3 nucleotides read TGTGCCAGCAGCTTAGGACTAGCGGGAGTTCTCCCCTACGAGCAGTACTTC.

The CDR3 DNA follows: TGTGCCTGGAGTACACCGGGACAGGGGGCTGATGGCTACACCTTC. This codes for CAWSTPGQGADGYTF. The chain recombines TRBV30 with TRBJ1-2; 12 bases agree with TRBD1. The germline V gene has CDR1 GTSNPN and CDR2 SVGIG (reference sequence). After removal of 2 bases from V and 6 bases from J, the junction contained 7 bases not matched to a gene. The CDR3 extends over 15 amino acids.

The chain has TRBV30 and TRBJ2-1; D is unresolved. Trimming shortened V by 5 bases and J by 7 bases, and 12 bases separated the two germline ends. The CDR3 runs 12 residues. CDR1 GTSNPN and CDR2 SVGIG come from the germline V gene (reference sequence). CDR3 sequence (DNA): TGTGCCTGGGGTCCCGAATATAATGAGCAGTTCTTC. The encoded protein is CAWGPEYNEQFF. Drawing the rest from reference TRBV30 and TRBJ2-1, the complete variable domain is SQTIHQWPATLVQPVGSPLSLECTVEGTSNPNLYWYRQAAGRGLQLLFYSVGIGQISSEVPQNLSASRPQDRQFILSSKKLLLSDSGFYLCAWGPEYNEQFFGPGTRLTVL.